The 27 T cell receptor beta chains presented below share a single source sample, sequenced in a study of long-term antiretroviral therapy in people with HIV. Run at survey level, the immunoSEQ assay was version v3.0. Measured with immunoSEQ multiplex PCR; TCRdb has only the in-frame clones, and not every one. This sample has some 33,000 clones, with roughly 80% found just once. Sequences were derived from unsorted PBMCs, sampled 0.6 years after starting antiretroviral therapy. These receptors all stem from a man younger than 30 with HIV.

The chain combines TRBV18 with TRBJ1-1, with D uncertain. The V end was cut by 6 bases, the J end by 5 bases, with 16 bases between. The CDR3 is 14 amino acids. CDR1 KGHSH and CDR2 LQKENI come from the germline V gene. The CDR3: CASSEKFGLTEAFF. The CDR3 nucleotides are TGTGCCAGCTCGGAAAAATTCGGGTTGACTGAAGCTTTCTTT.

The CDR3 DNA reads TGTGCCAGCAGCTTACAGGGGGGTCGAGAGACCCAGTACTTC. Amino acids: CASSLQGGRETQYF. The chain joins TRBV7-2 to TRBJ2-5; possibly TRBD1 for D (7 bases). Trimming removed 2 bases at V and 4 bases at J, with 11 bases between. This CDR3 spans 14 amino acids. CDR1 and CDR2 (germline): SGHTA, FQGNSA.

This chain joins TRBV10-3 and TRBJ2-7, with a weak D call TRBD1 (6 bases). V was clipped by 6 bases and J by 0 bases, with 12 bases between them. Germline V gives CDR1 ENHRY, CDR2 SYGVKD. The CDR3 loop spans 14 amino acids. The CDR3 protein is CAIRPRDNSYEQYF. The DNA for the CDR3 is TGTGCCATCAGACCCCGGGACAACTCCTACGAGCAGTACTTC.

This chain uses TRBV7-9 with TRBJ2-3; possibly TRBD1 for D (6 bases). The CDR3 has 16 amino acids. Germline V CDR1 and CDR2: SEHNR, FQNEAQ (reference sequence). V lost 5 bases and J lost 2, with 17 bases in between. In DNA form, the CDR3 reads TGTGCCAGCAGCCTCCCAGGGGCGGCTTCCACAGATACGCAGTATTTT. Protein: CASSLPGAASTDTQYF.

The CDR3 bases are TGTGCCAGCAGAGATACTGGACAGGAGAACACTGAAGCTTTCTTT. Translated, it gives CASRDTGQENTEAFF. The chain employs TRBV6-5 and TRBJ1-1; 7 bases line up with TRBD1. The CDR3 spans 15 residues. With V trimmed by 6 bases and J by 1 base, 8 bases remained unmatched. Per germline, CDR1 MNHEY and CDR2 SVGAGI.

The CDR3 loop is CASSHTDRGDTIYF. The CDR3 nucleotides read TGCGCCAGCAGCCATACGGACAGGGGGGACACCATATATTTT. This sequence joins TRBV4-3 and TRBJ1-3, with 10 bases lining up with TRBD1. The CDR3 spans 14 residues. The germline CDR1 and CDR2 sequences are LGHNA and YSLEER. The V segment lost 3 bases and the J segment 8 bases; nucleotides outside the gene matches: 4.

This clone occurred a few times. This chain connects TRBV7-9 to TRBJ1-2; no reliable D call. This CDR3 comprises 13 residues. Deletions cut 1 base from V and 2 bases from J, with 5 bases between. Germline-derived CDR1 and CDR2 are SEHNR and FQNEAQ (reference sequence). The CDR3: CASSLDPNYGYTF. Written as DNA, the CDR3 is TGTGCCAGCAGCTTAGATCCCAACTATGGCTACACCTTC.

The chain uses TRBV29-1 and TRBJ1-4; D is unclear. V was pared by 7 bases and J by 7 bases, with 13 bases between. CDR3 length: 12 residues. Looked up from germline, CDR1 is SQVTM and CDR2 is ANQGSEA. The CDR3 DNA is TGCAGCGCCATAAACGAGGGTGAAAAACTGTTTTTT. Residues: CSAINEGEKLFF.

This chain uses TRBV11-1 with TRBJ1-1; D might be TRBD1 (5 bases). Trimming shortened V by 5 bases and J by 7 bases, and 20 bases separated the two germline ends. Germline lookup yields CDR1 SGHAT and CDR2 FQDESV (reference sequence). The CDR3 sequence is 15 residues long. The CDR3 coding sequence is TGTGCCAGCAGCCCTATCCCCTACGGACAAAGTGAAGCTTTCTTT. This gives the protein CASSPIPYGQSEAFF.

J is TRBJ2-2 and V is TRBV19; the match to TRBD1 covers 8 bases. J lost 4 bases, V lost 4 bases, and 5 bases had no gene match. From germline, CDR1 is LNHDA and CDR2 SQIVND (reference sequence). This CDR3 spans 15 amino acids. The CDR3 spells CASSNDRGITGELFF. As DNA, the CDR3 is TGTGCCAGTAGTAATGACAGGGGAATCACCGGGGAGCTGTTTTTT.

The chain carries TRBV30 and TRBJ2-3; 11 bases map to TRBD2. J lost 2 bases, V lost 0 bases, and 4 bases had no gene match. In germline, CDR1 is GTSNPN, CDR2 SVGIG (reference sequence). The CDR3 length is 16 residues. DNA of the CDR3: TGTGCCTGGAGTGTAGGGACTAGCGGATTCACAGATACGCAGTATTTT. Encoded protein: CAWSVGTSGFTDTQYF. Combining the CDR3 with reference TRBV30 and TRBJ2-3 gives the whole variable domain SQTIHQWPATLVQPVGSPLSLECTVEGTSNPNLYWYRQAAGRGLQLLFYSVGIGQISSEVPQNLSASRPQDRQFILSSKKLLLSDSGFYLCAWSVGTSGFTDTQYFGPGTRLTVL.

The rearrangement uses TRBV7-2 and TRBJ2-2, with D maybe TRBD2 (6 bases). Trimming removed 0 bases at V and 7 bases at J, with 18 bases between. CDR1 is SGHTA, CDR2 FQGNSA, per germline. This CDR3 comprises 17 residues. CDR3 residues: CASSLAIARRRGGELFF. The CDR3 coding sequence is TGTGCCAGCAGCTTAGCGATAGCGAGGAGGAGGGGCGGGGAGCTGTTTTTT.

This rearrangement joins TRBV15 to TRBJ2-7, with D perhaps matching TRBD1 (6 bases). The V end was cut by 3 bases, the J end by 0 bases, with 12 bases between. Germline assignment: CDR1 LNHNV and CDR2 YYDKDF (reference sequence). The CDR3 covers 15 residues. The CDR3 DNA reads as TGTGCCACCAGCAGGTCCGGGACAAACTCCTACGAGCAGTACTTC. Protein: CATSRSGTNSYEQYF.

The gene calls are TRBV11-2 and TRBJ2-5; 12 positions agree with TRBD2. The CDR3 extends over 16 amino acids. V gave up 5 bases and J gave up 4 bases; unmatched junction bases: 8. Germline V gives CDR1 SGHAT, CDR2 FQNNGV. CDR3 DNA: TGTGCCAGCAGCGGCGGACTAGCGGGGTGGGGAGAGACCCAGTACTTC. Amino acids: CASSGGLAGWGETQYF.

The CDR3 loop is CASSREARVGSDEQFF. For the CDR3, the DNA is TGCGCCAGCAGCCGAGAAGCGCGAGTGGGGAGCGATGAGCAGTTCTTC. The chain employs TRBV4-3 and TRBJ2-1, with D maybe TRBD2 (5 bases). CDR1 and CDR2 from the germline V gene are LGHNA and YSLEER. Trimming removed 4 bases from V and 8 bases from J, with 21 bases in between. The CDR3 length is 16 residues.

This clone occurred a few times. The chain couples TRBV19 to TRBJ1-4, with D unclear. The V and J ends lost 5 bases and 8 bases respectively, with 9 bases between them. CDR1 is LNHDA, CDR2 SQIVND, per germline (reference sequence). This CDR3 is built from 12 residues. CDR3 nucleotides: TGTGCCAGTAGTGAATCAAAGGAAAAACTGTTTTTT. Translating it yields CASSESKEKLFF.

CDR3 residues: CASSMQGANIQYF. The CDR3 DNA is TGTGCCAGTAGTATGCAGGGGGCAAACATTCAGTACTTC. The J gene is TRBJ2-4, the V gene TRBV19; 8 bases are a match to TRBD1. Germline V gene lookup returns CDR1 LNHDA and CDR2 SQIVND (reference sequence). The CDR3 runs to 13 residues. J gave up 6 bases and V 3 bases, and 1 base lay outside the gene matches.

This clone has just one count. The V call is TRBV15, the J call TRBJ1-5; 9 nucleotides line up with TRBD1. The ends lost 0 bases at V and 7 bases at J; junction bases unmatched: 7. This CDR3 comprises 16 residues. Germline V gene data show CDR1 as LNHNV and CDR2 as YYDKDF (reference sequence). The DNA for the CDR3 is TGTGCCACCAGCAGAGACGCCGGGACAGGGTTGCAGCCCCAGCATTTT. Amino acid sequence: CATSRDAGTGLQPQHF.

The rearrangement links TRBV10-1 to TRBJ2-1, with 11 nucleotides matching TRBD1. Germline assignment: CDR1 WNHNN and CDR2 SYGVQD (reference sequence). With V trimmed by 6 bases and J by 6 bases, 4 bases remained unmatched. The CDR3 has 14 residues. The chain's CDR3 is CASRPGTGGNEQFF. For the CDR3, the DNA is TGCGCCAGCAGGCCCGGGACAGGGGGCAATGAGCAGTTCTTC.

This chain's CDR3 is CASSLYAGELFF. Written as DNA, the CDR3 is TGTGCCAGCAGCTTATATGCCGGGGAGCTGTTTTTT. V and J are TRBV5-4 and TRBJ2-2; D not resolved. In germline, CDR1 is SGHNT, CDR2 YYREEE (reference sequence). CDR3 length equals 12 residues. With 2 bases removed from V and 6 bases from J, the gap between germline ends came to 5 bases.

The rearrangement uses TRBV28 and TRBJ1-2; 8 bases fit TRBD1. The CDR3 loop spans 15 amino acids. Germline trimming cut 4 bases from V and 3 bases from J; bases unmatched to any gene: 7. Germline V gene lookup returns CDR1 MDHEN and CDR2 SYDVKM. CDR3 sequence: CASSSPEQGDYGYTF. The CDR3 region has the DNA TGTGCCAGCAGTTCCCCGGAACAGGGGGACTATGGCTACACCTTC.

The chain uses TRBV18 and TRBJ2-5, with TRBD2 identical over 16 bases. J gave up 5 bases and V 3 bases, and 3 bases lay outside the gene matches. CDR3 length: 16 residues. Germline V gene lookup returns CDR1 KGHSH and CDR2 LQKENI. CDR3 sequence reads: CASSPPGLAGGETQYF. The CDR3 nucleotides read TGTGCCAGCTCACCGCCGGGACTAGCGGGAGGGGAGACCCAGTACTTC.

This clone was picked up one time. The chain carries TRBV6-1 and TRBJ2-7; tentatively, D is TRBD1 (5 bases). Germline V lookup: CDR1 MNHNS, CDR2 SASEGT. Trimming removed 6 bases at V and 0 bases at J, with 12 bases between. The CDR3 has 14 residues. The CDR3 here is CASSAGMGSYEQYF. CDR3 sequence (DNA): TGTGCCAGCAGCGCAGGGATGGGCTCCTACGAGCAGTACTTC.

This clone was seen a handful of times. This chain links TRBV18 with TRBJ2-7, with D unclear. V was trimmed by 4 bases and J by 6 bases, leaving 7 bases between them. From germline, CDR1 is KGHSH and CDR2 LQKENI. This CDR3 is 11 amino acids long. Here the CDR3 reads CASSQGTEQYF. CDR3 coding DNA: TGTGCCAGCTCACAAGGAACCGAGCAGTACTTC.

This clone was picked up a small number of times. The V call is TRBV7-2, the J call TRBJ2-7; 10 nucleotides line up with TRBD2. The length of the CDR3 is 14 residues. The V segment lost 3 bases and the J segment 6 bases; nucleotides outside the gene matches: 5. The germline CDR1 and CDR2 sequences are SGHTA and FQGNSA. CDR3 in DNA: TGTGCCAGCAGCTTGGGACTAGCGTATCTCGAGCAGTACTTC. It translates to CASSLGLAYLEQYF.

CDR3 in amino acids: CASSLGLAGVEQFF. The DNA for the CDR3 is TGTGCCAGCAGTTTGGGACTAGCGGGAGTTGAGCAGTTCTTC. The genes are TRBV28 and TRBJ2-1; TRBD2 agrees at 14 bases. Trimming cost V 3 bases and J 9 bases; bases outside gene matches: 1. Germline loops: CDR1 MDHEN, CDR2 SYDVKM. The CDR3 spans 14 residues.

J is TRBJ2-5 and V is TRBV18, with 7 bases identical to TRBD2. V shed 0 bases and J 5 bases; nucleotides not matched to a gene: 12. Germline values: CDR1 KGHSH, CDR2 LQKENI. The CDR3 is made up of 17 amino acids. CDR3 nucleotide sequence: TGTGCCAGCTCACCACCAAATGACCTGACTAGCAGGGAGACCCAGTACTTC. Translation gives CASSPPNDLTSRETQYF. Supplemented by reference TRBV18 and TRBJ2-5, the full variable domain reads NAGVMQNPRHLVRRRGQEARLRCSPMKGHSHVYWYRQLPEEGLKFMVYLQKENIIDESGMPKERFSAEFPKEGPSILRIQQVVRGDSAAYFCASSPPNDLTSRETQYFGPGTRLLVL.